This T cell receptor (beta chain) derives from a study of identical twins. Carrying unique molecular identifiers, the cDNA also gained a universal primer site through template switching. Via MiXCR, TCRdb re-called the 5' RACE reads, giving one row per CDR3 protein. This sample yields some 690,000 distinct CDR3 sequences, of which 21% are seen a single time; roughly 4% belongs to the top ten. This CDR3 contains 15 residues. CDR1 SEHNR and CDR2 FQNEAQ come from the germline V gene (reference sequence). V shed 2 bases and J shed 0 bases, with 11 bases lying between them. Worth noting for this clonotype: The antigen remains undetermined.

Study-wide results and caveats: Within beta out-of-frame sequences, the excess sharing observed between twins was weaker.

The sample was also linked to a second study, of T cells expressing NK-cell markers. That study adds: In the group of eight sequenced donors, seven were HCMV-seropositive and one was seronegative.

The clonotype originates from a woman aged 18-29 years in good health. Sequenced input: PBMCs. V gene TRBV7-9 combines with J gene TRBJ2-7, with D perhaps matching TRBD1 (6 bases). CDR3 in DNA: TGTGCCAGCAGCTTAACAATGACAGGCTCCTACGAGCAGTACTTC. Encoded protein: CASSLTMTGSYEQYF. Variable domain in full (rest from reference TRBV7-9 and TRBJ2-7): DTGVSQNPRHKITKRGQNVTFRCDPISEHNRLYWYRQTLGQGPEFLTYFQNEAQLEKSRLLSDRFSAERPKGSFSTLEIQRTEQGDSAMYLCASSLTMTGSYEQYFGPGTRLTVT.